This T cell receptor (beta chain) was sequenced in a study of T cells in Graves' hyperthyroidism and ophthalmopathy. RNA transcripts served as the template for amplifying TCR beta CDR3 regions. HTBI primers were used for first-round RT-PCR of the TCR CDR3. From the multiplex PCR reads, TCRdb called clonotypes with MiXCR, one entry per CDR3 protein. Of 500,000 to 700,000 distinct CDR3 sequences listed, 16% were seen once; the top ten hold approximately 18%. This clonotype occurred many times. Its antigen is not identified. The study's findings and limits: Ophthalmopathy onset followed model prediction by a median about 6.5 months. In the blood, most expanded thyroid clonotypes above 0.001 appeared as well. A 13 V-J model separated ophthalmopathy from stable hyperthyroidism.

The sequence came from a woman younger than 35 with Graves' hyperthyroidism. Input material: blood.

CDR3 protein: CAWGKIQGITEAFF. The CDR3 region has the DNA TGTGCCTGGGGTAAAATACAGGGTATCACTGAAGCTTTCTTT. This chain uses TRBV30 with TRBJ1-1; tentative D call: TRBD1 (6 bases). The CDR3 is 14 residues long. V lost 5 bases and J 4 bases, leaving 17 bases between the germline ends. Germline V lookup: CDR1 GTSNPN, CDR2 SVGIG (reference sequence).